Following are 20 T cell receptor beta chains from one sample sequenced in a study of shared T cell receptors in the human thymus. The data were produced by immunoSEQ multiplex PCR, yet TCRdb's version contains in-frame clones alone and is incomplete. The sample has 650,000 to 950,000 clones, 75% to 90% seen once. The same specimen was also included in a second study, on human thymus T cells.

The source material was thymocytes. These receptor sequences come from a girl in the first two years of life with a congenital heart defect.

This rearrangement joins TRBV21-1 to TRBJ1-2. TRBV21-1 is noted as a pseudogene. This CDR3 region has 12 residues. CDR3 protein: CASSKNGYGYTF. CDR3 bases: TGTGCCAGCAGCAAAAACGGCTATGGCTACACCTTC.

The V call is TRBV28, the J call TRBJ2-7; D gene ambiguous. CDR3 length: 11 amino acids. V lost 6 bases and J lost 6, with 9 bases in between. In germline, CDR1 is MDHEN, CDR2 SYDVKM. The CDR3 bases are TGTGCCAGCAGGGTTTCGAGCGAGCAGTACTTC. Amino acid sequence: CASRVSSEQYF.

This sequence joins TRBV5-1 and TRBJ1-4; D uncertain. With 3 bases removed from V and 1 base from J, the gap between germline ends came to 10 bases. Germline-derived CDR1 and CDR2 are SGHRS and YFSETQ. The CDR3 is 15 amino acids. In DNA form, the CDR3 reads TGCGCCAGCAGCTCGGCCGGGAAAACTAATGAAAAACTGTTTTTT. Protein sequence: CASSSAGKTNEKLFF.

The CDR3 coding sequence is TGTGCCAGCAGGGTAGCCGGGGGGGCCCAAGAGACCCAGTACTTC. Amino acids: CASRVAGGAQETQYF. This sequence joins TRBV28 and TRBJ2-5, with 8 nucleotides matching TRBD2. The CDR3 spans 15 residues. CDR1 is MDHEN, CDR2 SYDVKM, per germline. V gave up 6 bases and J gave up 1 base; unmatched junction bases: 7.

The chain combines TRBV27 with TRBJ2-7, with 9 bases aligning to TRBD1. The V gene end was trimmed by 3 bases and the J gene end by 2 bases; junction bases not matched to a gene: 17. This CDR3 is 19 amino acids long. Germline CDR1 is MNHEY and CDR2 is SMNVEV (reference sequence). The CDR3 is CASSFLTGGSTGIPYEQYF. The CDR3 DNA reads TGTGCCAGCAGTTTCTTGACAGGGGGTTCAACCGGGATCCCCTACGAGCAGTACTTC.

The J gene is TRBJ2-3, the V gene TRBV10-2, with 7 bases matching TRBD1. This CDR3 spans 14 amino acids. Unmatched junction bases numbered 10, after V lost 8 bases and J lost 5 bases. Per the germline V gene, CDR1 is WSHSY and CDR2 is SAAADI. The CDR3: CASYRDSGKDTQYF. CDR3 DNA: TGCGCCAGCTATCGGGACAGTGGTAAAGATACGCAGTATTTT.

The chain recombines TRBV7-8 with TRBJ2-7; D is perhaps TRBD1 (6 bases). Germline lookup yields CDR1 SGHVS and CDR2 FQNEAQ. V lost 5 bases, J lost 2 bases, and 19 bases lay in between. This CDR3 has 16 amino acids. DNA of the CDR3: TGTGCCAGCAGCAAACGCCTCCGGGACAAGACCTACGAGCAGTACTTC. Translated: CASSKRLRDKTYEQYF.

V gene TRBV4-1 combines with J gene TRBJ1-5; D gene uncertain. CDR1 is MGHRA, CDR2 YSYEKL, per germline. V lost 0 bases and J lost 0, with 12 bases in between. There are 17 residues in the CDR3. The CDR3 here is CASSQDDTEYSNQPQHF. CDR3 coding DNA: TGCGCCAGCAGCCAAGATGACACAGAGTATAGCAATCAGCCCCAGCATTTT.

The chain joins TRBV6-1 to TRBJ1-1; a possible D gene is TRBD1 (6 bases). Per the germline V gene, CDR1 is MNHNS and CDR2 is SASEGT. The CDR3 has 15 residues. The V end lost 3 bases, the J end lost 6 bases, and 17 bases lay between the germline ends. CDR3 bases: TGTGCCAGCAGTGAGAGAATAGGGGGTCGCGCTGAAGCTTTCTTT. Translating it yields CASSERIGGRAEAFF.

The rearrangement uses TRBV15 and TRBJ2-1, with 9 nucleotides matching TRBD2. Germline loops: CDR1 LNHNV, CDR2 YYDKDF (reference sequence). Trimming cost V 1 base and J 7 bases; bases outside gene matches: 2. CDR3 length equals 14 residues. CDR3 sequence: CATSRGAGGNEQFF. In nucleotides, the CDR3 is TGTGCCACCAGCAGAGGGGCGGGGGGGAATGAGCAGTTCTTC.

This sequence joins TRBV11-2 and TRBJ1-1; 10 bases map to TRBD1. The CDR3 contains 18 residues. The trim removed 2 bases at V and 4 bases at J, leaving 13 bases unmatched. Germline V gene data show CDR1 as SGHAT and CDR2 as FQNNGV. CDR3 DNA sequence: TGTGCCAGCAGCTTAAGGGTGTTGGACAGGGGGTATCGCACTGAAGCTTTCTTT. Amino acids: CASSLRVLDRGYRTEAFF.

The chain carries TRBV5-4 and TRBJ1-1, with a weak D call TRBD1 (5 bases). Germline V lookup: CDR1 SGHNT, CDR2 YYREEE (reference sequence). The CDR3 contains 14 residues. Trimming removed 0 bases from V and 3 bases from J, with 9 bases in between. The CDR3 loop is CASSLGGAYTEAFF. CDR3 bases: TGTGCCAGCAGCTTGGGTGGGGCATACACTGAAGCTTTCTTT.

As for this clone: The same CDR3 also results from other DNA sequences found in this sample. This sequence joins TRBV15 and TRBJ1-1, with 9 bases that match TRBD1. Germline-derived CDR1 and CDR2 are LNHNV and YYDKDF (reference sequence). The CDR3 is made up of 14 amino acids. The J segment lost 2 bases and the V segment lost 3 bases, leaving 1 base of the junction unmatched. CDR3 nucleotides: TGTGCCACCAGCAGGGACAGGGGAAACACTGAAGCTTTCTTT. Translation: CATSRDRGNTEAFF. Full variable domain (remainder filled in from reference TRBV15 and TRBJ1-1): DAMVIQNPRYQVTQFGKPVTLSCSQTLNHNVMYWYQQKSSQAPKLLFHYYDKDFNNEADTPDNFQSRRPNTSFCFLDIRSPGLGDTAMYLCATSRDRGNTEAFFGQGTRLTVV.

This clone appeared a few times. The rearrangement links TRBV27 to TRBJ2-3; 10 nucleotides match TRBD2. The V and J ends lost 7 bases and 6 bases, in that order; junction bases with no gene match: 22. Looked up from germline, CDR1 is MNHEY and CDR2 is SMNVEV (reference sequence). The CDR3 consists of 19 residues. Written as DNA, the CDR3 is TGTGCCAGCAACCGGAGGGGTCCCCTAGCGGGGGCAGAAGGGGATACGCAGTATTTT. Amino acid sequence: CASNRRGPLAGAEGDTQYF.

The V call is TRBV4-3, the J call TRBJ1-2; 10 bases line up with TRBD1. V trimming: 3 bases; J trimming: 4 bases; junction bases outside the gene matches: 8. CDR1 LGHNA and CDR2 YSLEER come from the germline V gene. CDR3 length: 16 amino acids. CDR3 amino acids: CASSQGNRTGGYGYTF. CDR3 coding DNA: TGCGCCAGCAGCCAGGGAAATCGGACAGGGGGCTATGGCTACACCTTC.

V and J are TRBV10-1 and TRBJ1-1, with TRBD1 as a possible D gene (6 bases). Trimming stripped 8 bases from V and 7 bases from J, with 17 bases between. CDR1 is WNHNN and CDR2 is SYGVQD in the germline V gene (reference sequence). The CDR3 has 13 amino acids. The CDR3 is CASAGELGREAFF. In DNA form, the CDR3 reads TGCGCCAGCGCAGGGGAGTTGGGCCGTGAAGCTTTCTTT.

CDR3 amino acids: CASSLSRVSGYTF. In DNA form, the CDR3 reads TGTGCCAGCAGTCTATCCAGGGTTTCTGGCTACACCTTC. This rearrangement joins TRBV6-1 to TRBJ1-2; D perhaps matches TRBD1 (5 bases). Germline CDR1 MNHNS, CDR2 SASEGT. CDR3 length: 13 residues. V lost 5 bases and J lost 7, with 14 bases in between.

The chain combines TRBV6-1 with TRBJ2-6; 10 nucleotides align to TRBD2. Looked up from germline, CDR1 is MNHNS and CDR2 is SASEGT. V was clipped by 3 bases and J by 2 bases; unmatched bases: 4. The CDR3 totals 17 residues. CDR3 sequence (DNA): TGTGCCAGCAGTGAGCTAGCGGGGGTAACTGGGGCCAACGTCCTGACTTTC. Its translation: CASSELAGVTGANVLTF.

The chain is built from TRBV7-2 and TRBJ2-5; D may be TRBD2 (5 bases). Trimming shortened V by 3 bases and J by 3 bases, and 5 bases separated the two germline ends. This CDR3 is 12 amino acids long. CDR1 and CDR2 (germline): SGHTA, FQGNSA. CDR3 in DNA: TGTGCCAGCAGCTTCGGGGAAGAGACCCAGTACTTC. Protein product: CASSFGEETQYF. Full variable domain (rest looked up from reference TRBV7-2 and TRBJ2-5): GAGVSQSPSNKVTEKGKDVELRCDPISGHTALYWYRQSLGQGLEFLIYFQGNSAPDKSGLPSDRFSAERTGGSVSTLTIQRTQQEDSAVYLCASSFGEETQYFGPGTRLLVL.

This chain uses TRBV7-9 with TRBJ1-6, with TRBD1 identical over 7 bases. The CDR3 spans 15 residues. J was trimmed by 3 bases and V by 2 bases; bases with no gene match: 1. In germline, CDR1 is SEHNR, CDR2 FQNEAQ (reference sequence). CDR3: CASSLRDSYNSPLHF. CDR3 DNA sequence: TGTGCCAGCAGCTTACGGGACAGCTATAATTCACCCCTCCACTTT. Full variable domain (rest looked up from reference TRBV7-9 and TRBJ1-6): DTGVSQNPRHKITKRGQNVTFRCDPISEHNRLYWYRQTLGQGPEFLTYFQNEAQLEKSRLLSDRFSAERPKGSFSTLEIQRTEQGDSAMYLCASSLRDSYNSPLHFGNGTRLTVT.